This passage covers 30 T cell receptor beta chains from one sample sequenced in a study of T cell clusters in autoimmune cytopenias. Multiplex touch-down PCR amplified TRB using TRB-A and TRB-B pools in one tube. TCRdb reprocessed the multiplex PCR reads, with one entry per CDR3 protein and no DNA. This sample's clone table lists 11,000 or so distinct CDR3 sequences. TRB amplification used around 0.25 ug of peripheral blood genomic DNA. The same sample was also used in a study of T cell repertoires in aging, cancer and after chemotherapy.

The source material was peripheral blood. These receptors were taken from a human donor in good health.

J is TRBJ2-7 and V is TRBV11-2; as DNA is missing, the TRBD2 call by TCRdb cannot be tested. Germline-derived CDR1 and CDR2 are SGHAT and FQNNGV. The CDR3 consists of 12 residues. The CDR3 here is CASRGGIYEQYF.

The V gene is TRBV6-5, the J gene TRBJ1-3. The CDR3 sequence is 13 residues long. Germline assignment: CDR1 MNHEY and CDR2 SVGAGI. This CDR3 reads CALSSFSGNTIYF.

This clonotype is classed as medium-sized by frequency. V gene TRBV19 combines with J gene TRBJ2-7. The germline gives CDR1 LNHDA, CDR2 SQIVND (reference sequence). This CDR3 spans 13 amino acids. The CDR3 reads CASSIGQVGEQYF.

The J gene is TRBJ1-4, the V gene TRBV18. The CDR3 covers 12 residues. Germline CDR1 reads KGHSH; CDR2 reads LQKENI. This chain's CDR3 is CASSPSGEKLFF.

The chain carries TRBV18 and TRBJ2-1; TCRdb's D call of TRBD2 is untestable without DNA. The germline V gene encodes CDR1 KGHSH and CDR2 LQKENI. The CDR3 is made up of 15 amino acids. CDR3 in amino acids: CASSPLASVFNEQFF.

This rearrangement joins TRBV18 to TRBJ1-4. This CDR3 is 14 amino acids long. Germline V gives CDR1 KGHSH, CDR2 LQKENI. The CDR3 spells CASSPPGPTRKLFF.

The chain is built from TRBV19 and TRBJ1-2; TCRdb's D gene call, TRBD1, goes unchecked for lack of DNA. Germline V lookup: CDR1 LNHDA, CDR2 SQIVND (reference sequence). The CDR3 is 14 residues long. This chain's CDR3 is CASSDSNRERGYTF.

The genes are TRBV6-2 or TRBV6-3 and TRBJ2-3; TCRdb indicates TRBD1, and absent DNA this call remains unverified. The germline CDR1 and CDR2 sequences are MNHEY and SVGEGT. The CDR3 length is 16 residues. CDR3 loop: CASSPVRGSLTDTQYF.

Frequency places this clonotype as medium-sized (0.01 to 0.1%). The chain carries TRBV6-5 and TRBJ2-5; TCRdb's assignment of TRBD1 cannot be checked, as there is no DNA. Germline V gene data show CDR1 as MNHEY and CDR2 as SVGAGI. The CDR3 has 14 residues. The CDR3 loop is CASRDRGRGETQYF.

The chain couples TRBV15 to TRBJ2-3; TCRdb's assignment of TRBD2 cannot be checked, as there is no DNA. CDR1 and CDR2 from the germline V gene are LNHNV and YYDKDF (reference sequence). This CDR3 has 13 residues. The CDR3 here is CATAAGSTDTQYF.

V and J are TRBV5-6 and TRBJ2-3; TCRdb gives TRBD1 as the D gene, but with no DNA this cannot be confirmed. There are 15 residues in the CDR3. Germline V gives CDR1 SGHDT, CDR2 YYEEEE. CDR3 amino acids: CASSSPGPSTDTQYF. Based on the CDR3 plus reference TRBV5-6 and TRBJ2-3, the full variable domain is DAGVTQSPTHLIKTRGQQVTLRCSPKSGHDTVSWYQQALGQGPQFIFQYYEEEERQRGNFPDRFSGHQFPNYSSELNVNALLLGDSALYLCASSSPGPSTDTQYFGPGTRLTVL.

This chain connects TRBV5-3 to TRBJ2-1; TCRdb's assignment of TRBD2 cannot be checked, as there is no DNA. TRBV5-3 is classed as an ORF, of uncertain function. The length of the CDR3 is 15 residues. This CDR3 reads CASSLGGSGGTEQFF.

The rearrangement links TRBV5-4 to TRBJ2-3; TCRdb lists TRBD1, though no DNA is available to test this call. Germline values: CDR1 SGHNT, CDR2 YYREEE (reference sequence). This CDR3 comprises 15 residues. CDR3 sequence: CASSPRGPSTDTQYF.

The chain employs TRBV30 and TRBJ1-5; TCRdb's assignment of TRBD1 cannot be checked, as there is no DNA. CDR3 length: 12 residues. Germline CDR1 GTSNPN, CDR2 SVGIG (reference sequence). The chain's CDR3 is CAWNGGNQPQHF.

This clonotype registers medium-sized (0.01 to 0.1%) by frequency. CDR3 sequence reads: CASTQSGAGELFF. This chain joins TRBV6-5 and TRBJ2-2. CDR1 is MNHEY, CDR2 SVGAGI, per germline. The CDR3 totals 13 residues.

V is TRBV15 and J is TRBJ2-3; the TCRdb D gene call, TRBD1, has no DNA to confirm it. CDR3 length equals 14 residues. Germline lookup yields CDR1 LNHNV and CDR2 YYDKDF (reference sequence). The CDR3 region is CATSSGGSTDTQYF.

This sequence joins TRBV6-6 and TRBJ1-2; the D call from TCRdb, TRBD1, cannot be confirmed without DNA. The CDR3 spans 14 residues. The germline gives CDR1 MNHNY, CDR2 SVGAGI (reference sequence). This chain's CDR3 is CASSEGVPNYNYTF.

The V and J genes are TRBV6-6 and TRBJ1-1. Germline V CDR1 and CDR2: MNHNY, SVGAGI (reference sequence). The CDR3 totals 13 residues. CDR3 residues: CASSYSGGTEAFF.

V usage is TRBV10-3 and J usage is TRBJ2-5. The CDR3 loop spans 14 amino acids. From germline, CDR1 is ENHRY and CDR2 SYGVKD. The CDR3: CAISEYGVQETQYF.

The chain uses TRBV6-1 and TRBJ1-2. Per the germline V gene, CDR1 is MNHNS and CDR2 is SASEGT. This CDR3 contains 12 residues. CDR3 sequence reads: CASSEADDGYTF.

In terms of frequency, this clonotype is medium-sized. The chain combines TRBV11-3 with TRBJ2-3; the TCRdb call, TRBD1, lacks DNA for checking. Germline V gives CDR1 SGHNT, CDR2 YENEEA. The CDR3 consists of 16 residues. CDR3 in amino acids: CASSQKTGVYTDTQYF.

The V and J genes are TRBV5-4 and TRBJ1-2; TCRdb's D call, TRBD1, is unchecked because there is no DNA. The CDR3 has 17 residues. Germline V lookup: CDR1 SGHNT, CDR2 YYREEE (reference sequence). The CDR3: CASSSPGQGPHNYGYTF.

The chain joins TRBV19 to TRBJ1-6; TCRdb's D gene call, TRBD1, goes unchecked for lack of DNA. The CDR3 contains 14 residues. Germline loops: CDR1 LNHDA, CDR2 SQIVND (reference sequence). This CDR3 is CASSGQGYNSPLHF.

The chain joins TRBV7-2 to TRBJ2-5. This CDR3 is 14 amino acids long. The germline gives CDR1 SGHTA, CDR2 FQGNSA. CDR3 amino acids: CASSLSTKQETQYF.

V and J are TRBV11-2 and TRBJ2-5; TCRdb outputs TRBD1, but without DNA this stays unchecked. From germline, CDR1 is SGHAT and CDR2 FQNNGV. The length of the CDR3 is 15 residues. The CDR3 sequence is CASSPRDREWETQYF.

The chain joins TRBV6-2 or TRBV6-3 to TRBJ2-1; absent DNA, TCRdb's TRBD1 call cannot be checked. The CDR3 contains 14 residues. Germline V gene data show CDR1 as MNHEY and CDR2 as SVGEGT. The CDR3 is CASRMAGGDNEQFF.

The chain couples TRBV10-3 to TRBJ2-7; lacking DNA, the TRBD1 call made by TCRdb goes unchecked. CDR1 and CDR2 (germline): ENHRY, SYGVKD. The CDR3 runs to 13 residues. The CDR3 is CAIFTGGANEQYF.

The chain joins TRBV7-2 to TRBJ2-3. CDR1 and CDR2 from the germline V gene are SGHTA and FQGNSA. This CDR3 contains 15 residues. CDR3: CASSLLYGSTDTQYF.

The CDR3: CASSLRAGKGEQYF. The chain employs TRBV6-2 or TRBV6-3 and TRBJ2-7. This CDR3 region has 14 residues. Germline CDR1 is MNHEY and CDR2 is SVGEGT.

This chain joins TRBV27 and TRBJ1-2; TCRdb selects TRBD1, and the lack of DNA leaves this call unchecked. Germline V gene lookup returns CDR1 MNHEY and CDR2 SMNVEV (reference sequence). The CDR3 is made up of 13 amino acids. CDR3 residues: CASSLTGSYGYTF.